The text below deals with one T cell receptor (beta chain). Its antigen specificity is not known. One end of the junction varies from germline; a read error may be responsible. These data are taken from a study of blood T cells in healthy people across ages (dated by TCRdb to 2014 to 2015). Notes on the research overall: Template switching captured roughly one uniquely barcoded TCR beta cDNA molecule per two T cells in model experiments. The donors were divided into four age groups: young (average 16 years), middle-aged (approximately 41), aged (about 56) and long-lived (about 80). To avoid experimental bias, donors of different ages were distributed randomly across sequencing lanes. The study measured age-related changes in TCR beta repertoire diversity using deep sequencing normalized with unique cDNA molecular identifiers. Using the same blood draw, the study looked at two additional independent replicas of 1 million unique cDNA reads for two donors, one aged 18 to 30 and the other aged 80 or older.

Results the study describes overall, beyond this receptor: The long-lived group showed more naive CD4+ T cells, fewer expanded clones and increased TCR diversity than the aged group, suggesting age selection. As age increased, observed TCR beta diversity per million T cells dropped in a roughly linear way, and a significant reduction was already evident by age 40. The percentage of naive T cells measured by flow cytometry correlated strongly with observed TCR beta diversity. Estimates of total diversity based on one million sequenced T cells were regarded as lower bounds and as underestimates. The CMV infection status of donors was not known, potentially confounding age-related changes in expanded clonotypes. Conclusive comparison of naive and antigen-experienced compartments was prevented by the profiling of bulk unsorted PBMCs.

The donors were roughly 40 Caucasian individuals from Russia, aged about 6 to 95 years, who were systemically healthy. Each donor gave 9.5 to 10 milliliters of peripheral blood, drawn into EDTA-treated Vacutainer tubes. PBMCs were isolated by Ficoll-Paque density-gradient centrifugation, with at least 6 million obtained per sample. Total RNA, at least 5 micrograms per sample, was extracted from PBMCs with Trizol reagent. For every donor, an aliquot of PBMCs went through flow cytometry to measure the percentages of naive CD45RAhigh/CD27high T cells. The CDR3 runs 14 amino acids, cysteine and phenylalanine included. The kept DNA is CDR3 alone, 42 bases in frame from the first base. The germline V gene provides CDR1 MGHRA and CDR2 YSYEKL. Receptors were amplified or captured by 5' RACE. Instrument used: Illumina HiSeq 2500. The second PCR ran for roughly 6 to 11 cycles and used a J-beta primer mix along with a sample-barcoded 5' primer. Each TCR beta cDNA molecule received a unique molecular identifier from a template-switch 5' adaptor carrying 12 random nucleotides. Each sample yielded at least 3 million CDR3-containing paired-end reads. The Mint cDNA synthesis kit, primed by a TRBC-specific oligonucleotide, was used to synthesize first-strand cDNA from all RNA. All cDNA was treated with uracil-DNA glycosylase and then went through a first 18-cycle PCR with the universal primers M1SS and BC2_uni_R. Under the source paper's analysis protocol: Normalization of each sample was performed by random selection of 1 million high-quality reads, each carrying a distinct molecular identifier. Reads sharing molecular identifiers were discarded rather than binned into consensus sequences. CDR3 identification, clonotype clustering and error correction used MiTCR with a Q25 quality threshold and the strictest error-elimination algorithm. A nonparametric unseen species model with Euler transformation was used to estimate a lower bound on total TCR beta diversity. TCRdb trimmed the raw reads at Q25, called clones with MiXCR and kept productive beta chains. Rows with one shared CDR3 protein collapse into an entry with the most common genes and DNA. The V and J calls reflect TCRdb's pipeline rather than the authors' work. The table for this sample lists around 1.5 million distinct CDR3 sequences; almost 60% of them were counted only once. The ten top clones hold over 5% of the sample.

The sequenced sample consisted of blood. The V and J segments used are TRBV4-1 and TRBJ2-4; the D region possibly corresponds to TRBD2 (5 bases align). The sequence derives from a young man in good health. The CDR3 protein is CAGSQDWERNIQYF. The DNA sequence is given as TGTGCCGGCAGCCAAGATTGGGAGAGAAACATTCAGTACTTC.